The source of this T cell receptor beta chain is a study of OX40 agonist ivuxolimab in advanced cancers. Study in general: The treatment was a fully human IgG2 OX40 agonist, ivuxolimab. Of mixed ages from about 20 to 80 and averaging 60 years, the group was 65% to 85% male. Findings of the study overall: The study found among the lowest clonal expansion in partial responders at 0.1-3.0 mg/kg. Expanded clones were, on average, more numerous in CD8+ T cells than in CD4+.

In regard to this clone: The antigen is not known.

The germline V gene has CDR1 SGHTA and CDR2 FQGNSA. There are 16 residues in the CDR3. Sequencing was performed with immunoSEQ multiplex PCR; in TCRdb, only in-frame clones are kept and a portion is missing. The table shows around 51,000 clones, with roughly 80% occurring only once. The V and J genes are TRBV7-2 and TRBJ2-5; a possible D gene is TRBD1 (6 bases). The last part of the DNA fits TRBJ2-7 better; the J call may be wrong. The clonotype originates from an adult with an advanced solid tumor such as melanoma, head and neck, liver or kidney cancer. The source was CD4+ or CD8+ T cells sorted from blood, collected in a trial of the OX40 agonist ivuxolimab. DNA for the CDR3: TGTGCCAGCAGCCTTTTTCGGGACACGGGTCGCTACGAGCAGTACTTC. Translated: CASSLFRDTGRYEQYF.